This TCR beta chain was found in a study of shared clonotypes between healthy human individuals. Profiled with immunoSEQ multiplex PCR; TCRdb holds only in-frame clones, not every one. Of about half a million clones listed, 70% to 80% are singletons. V trimming: 3 bases; J trimming: 3 bases; junction bases outside the gene matches: 3. Looked up from germline, CDR1 is MNHEY and CDR2 is SMNVEV (reference sequence). The CDR3 length is 14 residues. The clonotype comes from a woman in her thirties or forties in good health. Some clones in this sample may be carry-over from other donors' samples. The chain carries TRBV27 and TRBJ2-7; TRBD1 matches at 9 bases. Sequenced: PBMCs. DNA of the CDR3: TGTGCCAGCAGTTTCCGGGACAGGGACTACGAGCAGTACTTC. Amino acid sequence: CASSFRDRDYEQYF.